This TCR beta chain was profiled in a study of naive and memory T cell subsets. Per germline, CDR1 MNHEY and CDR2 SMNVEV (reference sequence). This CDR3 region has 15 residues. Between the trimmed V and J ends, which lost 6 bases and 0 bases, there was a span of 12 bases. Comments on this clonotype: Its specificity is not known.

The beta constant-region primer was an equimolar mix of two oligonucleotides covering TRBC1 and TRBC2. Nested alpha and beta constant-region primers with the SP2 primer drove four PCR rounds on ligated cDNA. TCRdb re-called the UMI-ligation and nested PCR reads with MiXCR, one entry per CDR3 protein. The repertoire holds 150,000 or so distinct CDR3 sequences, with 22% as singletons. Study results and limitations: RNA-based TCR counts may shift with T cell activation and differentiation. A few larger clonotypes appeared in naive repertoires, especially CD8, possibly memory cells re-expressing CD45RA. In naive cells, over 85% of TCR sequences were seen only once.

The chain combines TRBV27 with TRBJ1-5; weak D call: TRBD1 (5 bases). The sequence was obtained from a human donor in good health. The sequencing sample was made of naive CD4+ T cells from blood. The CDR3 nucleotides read TGTGCCAGCAGAGACAGAATTTATAGCAATCAGCCCCAGCATTTT. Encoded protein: CASRDRIYSNQPQHF.